This entry lists 29 T cell receptor beta chains sequenced from one sample in a study of blood T cell repertoires in COVID-19. Sequenced by immunoSEQ multiplex PCR; TCRdb stores in-frame clones only, minus some. The table includes fewer than 200,000 clones, about 85% detected once. The material sequenced was PBMCs or T cells enriched from blood (not recorded which). The source of these receptors is a woman aged 40-49 years with acute COVID-19.

This clone was seen once. CDR3 amino acids: CASSPTSGRSYEQYF. The CDR3 coding sequence is TGCGCCAGCAGCCCAACTAGCGGACGCTCCTACGAGCAGTACTTC. The chain recombines TRBV5-1 with TRBJ2-7; 8 positions agree with TRBD2. The CDR3 extends over 15 amino acids. J was trimmed by 0 bases and V by 4 bases; bases with no gene match: 6. CDR1 and CDR2 (germline): SGHRS, YFSETQ.

The chain couples TRBV9 to TRBJ2-2; D might be TRBD2 (6 bases). This CDR3 comprises 14 residues. Germline values: CDR1 SGDLS, CDR2 YYNGEE. The V end lost 1 base, the J end lost 4 bases, and 8 bases lay between the germline ends. The CDR3 DNA reads TGTGCCAGCAGCGTACTAGCGTCCACCGGGGAGCTGTTTTTT. Translation: CASSVLASTGELFF.

CDR3 amino acids: CASSSGQSNEKLFF. The CDR3 DNA reads as TGTGCCAGCAGTTCTGGACAGAGTAATGAAAAACTGTTTTTT. The chain combines TRBV6-5 with TRBJ1-4; D perhaps matches TRBD1 (6 bases). The CDR3 spans 14 residues. Germline CDR1 reads MNHEY; CDR2 reads SVGAGI. V was trimmed by 4 bases and J by 4 bases, leaving 10 bases between them.

The chain recombines TRBV9 with TRBJ2-3, with 7 bases lining up with TRBD2. J lost 4 bases, V lost 0 bases, and 8 bases had no gene match. The CDR3 contains 16 residues. Germline V gene lookup returns CDR1 SGDLS and CDR2 YYNGEE. This CDR3 is CASSVDGGSGADTQYF. CDR3 in DNA: TGTGCCAGCAGCGTAGATGGCGGGAGTGGGGCAGATACGCAGTATTTT.

The V and J genes are TRBV7-3 and TRBJ1-1; D remains ambiguous. CDR1 and CDR2 from the germline V gene are SGHTA and FQGTGA. Deletions cut 5 bases from V and 1 base from J, with 8 bases between. The CDR3 contains 13 residues. The CDR3 spells CASSTGTNTEAFF. The DNA for the CDR3 is TGTGCCAGCAGCACGGGAACGAACACTGAAGCTTTCTTT. Together with reference TRBV7-3 and TRBJ1-1, the CDR3 gives the full variable domain: GAGVSQTPSNKVTEKGKYVELRCDPISGHTALYWYRQSLGQGPEFLIYFQGTGAADDSGLPNDRFFAVRPEGSVSTLKIQRTERGDSAVYLCASSTGTNTEAFFGQGTRLTVV.

This clone came up once. One end of the junction fails to match germline, which may point to a read error. J is TRBJ2-5 and V is TRBV7-7; 10 bases map to TRBD2. The length of the CDR3 is 16 residues. The V gene's germline CDR1 is SSHAT and CDR2 FNYEAQ (reference sequence). The CDR3 DNA reads as TGTGCTAGCAGCTTAGGGTCTAGCGGGAGAGGGGAGACCCAGTACTTC. Residues: CASSLGSSGRGETQYF.

The chain recombines TRBV9 with TRBJ2-2; TRBD2 is a possible D gene (6 bases). The ends were cut back, 4 bases at V and 6 bases at J, with 19 bases in the middle. The V gene's germline CDR1 is SGDLS and CDR2 YYNGEE. The CDR3 is 16 amino acids. The CDR3 region has the DNA TGTGCCAGCAGCCAGCAGCCGGGGACTTCATCCGGGGAGCTGTTTTTT. Protein sequence: CASSQQPGTSSGELFF. The entire variable domain, with the rest obtained from reference TRBV9 and TRBJ2-2, is as follows: DSGVTQTPKHLITATGQRVTLRCSPRSGDLSVYWYQQSLDQGLQFLIQYYNGEERAKGNILERFSAQQFPDLHSELNLSSLELGDSALYFCASSQQPGTSSGELFFGEGSRLTVL.

This clone was observed a single time. The chain carries TRBV5-1 and TRBJ1-2; 9 bases are shared with TRBD1. V gave up 4 bases and J gave up 8 bases; unmatched junction bases: 12. CDR1 and CDR2 (germline): SGHRS, YFSETQ. There are 15 residues in the CDR3. CDR3 bases: TGCGCCAGCAGCCAACCGGGACAGGGAGGTATCGGCTACACCTTC. Translated, it gives CASSQPGQGGIGYTF.

This chain connects TRBV27 to TRBJ1-5; perhaps TRBD1 as D (6 bases). CDR1 is MNHEY and CDR2 is SMNVEV in the germline V gene (reference sequence). The V and J ends lost 4 bases and 7 bases respectively, with 17 bases between them. The CDR3 contains 15 residues. The CDR3 loop reads CASSSEGRGNQPQHF. For the CDR3, the DNA is TGTGCCAGCAGTTCCGAAGGCAGGGGAAACCAGCCCCAGCATTTT.

The chain uses TRBV4-1 and TRBJ1-2; D is possibly TRBD1 (5 bases). Deletions cut 0 bases from V and 7 bases from J, with 21 bases between. CDR3 size: 17 residues. Germline CDR1 and CDR2: MGHRA and YSYEKL. The CDR3 here is CASSQERGWAGSPGYTF. The CDR3 DNA is TGCGCCAGCAGCCAAGAACGGGGGTGGGCTGGTTCTCCTGGCTACACCTTC.

This sequence joins TRBV5-1 and TRBJ2-3, with 7 bases fitting TRBD1. Germline V gene sequence: CDR1 SGHRS, CDR2 YFSETQ. The V gene end was trimmed by 4 bases and the J gene end by 2 bases; junction bases not matched to a gene: 7. CDR3 length: 15 amino acids. The CDR3, as DNA: TGCGCCAGCAGCCCGGGACAGCCAGTCACAGATACGCAGTATTTT. Translation gives CASSPGQPVTDTQYF.

This clone was recorded a few times. This sequence joins TRBV12-5 and TRBJ2-1, with TRBD1 identical over 8 bases. After removal of 6 bases from V and 7 bases from J, the junction contained 14 bases not matched to a gene. This CDR3 is 16 amino acids long. Germline CDR1 and CDR2: LGHNT and FRNRAP. CDR3 sequence: CASGFGETGALNEQFF. As DNA, the CDR3 is TGTGCTAGTGGCTTTGGGGAGACAGGGGCGCTGAATGAGCAGTTCTTC.

The chain carries TRBV27 and TRBJ1-2; a weak D match, TRBD1 (5 bases). V lost 3 bases to trimming and J lost 3 bases, with 8 bases between them. The CDR3 loop spans 13 amino acids. Germline V gene data show CDR1 as MNHEY and CDR2 as SMNVEV (reference sequence). This chain's CDR3 is CASSFGRDYGYTF. CDR3 nucleotide sequence: TGTGCCAGCAGTTTCGGCAGGGACTATGGCTACACCTTC.

V gene TRBV29-1 combines with J gene TRBJ2-1, with D hard to call. CDR1 and CDR2 from the germline V gene are SQVTM and ANQGSEA. The CDR3 spans 12 residues. V lost 4 bases and J 6 bases, leaving 10 bases between the germline ends. CDR3 amino acids: CSVVRFSNEQFF. In nucleotides, the CDR3 is TGCAGCGTTGTCAGGTTTAGCAATGAGCAGTTCTTC.

CDR3 in amino acids: CASSFWSSGNTIYF. CDR3 in DNA: TGTGCCAGCAGCTTTTGGAGCTCTGGAAACACCATATATTTT. The rearrangement uses TRBV7-8 and TRBJ1-3; D remains ambiguous. Germline assignment: CDR1 SGHVS and CDR2 FQNEAQ. V was cut by 3 bases and J by 0 bases, with 6 bases left in between. The CDR3 runs 14 residues.

The rearrangement joins TRBV18 to TRBJ1-2; 7 bases map to TRBD1. The CDR3 runs 15 residues. The germline CDR1 and CDR2 sequences are KGHSH and LQKENI. Trimming removed 0 bases from V and 4 bases from J; junction bases left unmatched: 5. CDR3: CASSPPGQLFYGYTF. The CDR3 DNA reads as TGTGCCAGCTCACCACCGGGACAGTTATTCTATGGCTACACCTTC.

V and J are TRBV12-3 or TRBV12-4 and TRBJ2-7; 7 bases align to TRBD1. There are 12 residues in the CDR3. V dropped 5 bases and J dropped 6; count of bases not matched to a gene: 4. CDR3 residues: CASSDRVGEQYV. DNA for the CDR3: TGTGCCAGCAGTGACAGGGTTGGCGAGCAGTACGTC.

The chain is built from TRBV12-3 or TRBV12-4 and TRBJ2-2; D is uncertain. The CDR3 consists of 13 residues. V lost 5 bases, J lost 7 bases, and 11 bases lay in between. CDR3 coding DNA: TGTGCCAGCAGTCTCCTCAGGAACGGGGAGCTGTTTTTT. This gives the protein CASSLLRNGELFF.

The chain has TRBV2 and TRBJ1-2; the D gene is possibly TRBD1 (6 bases). The V end was cut by 0 bases, the J end by 4 bases, with 15 bases between. The CDR3 totals 16 residues. Germline-derived CDR1 and CDR2 are SNHLY and FYNNEI. The DNA for the CDR3 is TGTGCCAGCAGTGAAGCGGGCCACCGGGACACCTATGGCTACACCTTC. This codes for CASSEAGHRDTYGYTF.

The table lists this clone with a count of one. The V call is TRBV5-1, the J call TRBJ1-2; 8 bases are a match to TRBD1. J lost 4 bases, V lost 0 bases, and 5 bases had no gene match. This CDR3 has 15 amino acids. The germline V gene has CDR1 SGHRS and CDR2 YFSETQ. The CDR3 coding sequence is TGCGCCAGCAGCTTGGGCGGGACAGGTCTCTATGGCTACACCTTC. The encoded protein is CASSLGGTGLYGYTF.

CDR3 DNA sequence: TGTGCCAGCAGCCGGGGGGGGAACCGAGTCTACGAGCAGTACTTC. This gives the protein CASSRGGNRVYEQYF. The chain employs TRBV11-2 and TRBJ2-7; 8 bases fit TRBD2. This CDR3 is built from 15 residues. Trimming took 5 bases from V and 3 from J; bases not matched to a gene: 9. Germline V gives CDR1 SGHAT, CDR2 FQNNGV.

The rearrangement uses TRBV12-5 and TRBJ2-1, with TRBD2 matching over 9 bases. With V trimmed by 5 bases and J by 6 bases, 2 bases remained unmatched. CDR1 and CDR2 from the germline V gene are LGHNT and FRNRAP. The CDR3 is 13 residues long. In DNA, the CDR3 is TGTGCTAGTGGTCTAGCGGGAAGCAATGAGCAGTTCTTC. It is translated as CASGLAGSNEQFF. Full variable domain (remainder filled in from reference TRBV12-5 and TRBJ2-1): DARVTQTPRHKVTEMGQEVTMRCQPILGHNTVFWYRQTMMQGLELLAYFRNRAPLDDSGMPKDRFSAEMPDATLATLKIQPSEPRDSAVYFCASGLAGSNEQFFGPGTRLTVL.

The chain couples TRBV7-3 to TRBJ2-2; D uncertain. Germline CDR1 SGHTA, CDR2 FQGTGA. The CDR3 consists of 12 residues. V was shortened by 3 bases and J by 5 bases, with 4 bases between the two germline ends. This CDR3 reads CASSFRTGELFF. The CDR3 region has the DNA TGTGCCAGCAGCTTTCGTACCGGGGAGCTGTTTTTT.

V usage is TRBV2 and J usage is TRBJ1-3; TRBD1 agrees at 10 bases. The V gene's germline CDR1 is SNHLY and CDR2 FYNNEI. The CDR3 spans 15 residues. V gave up 6 bases and J gave up 4 bases; unmatched junction bases: 6. This chain's CDR3 is CASRPGQGRGNTIYF. In DNA form, the CDR3 reads TGTGCCAGCAGACCGGGACAGGGGAGAGGAAACACCATATATTTT.

CDR3 DNA sequence: TGTGCCAGTGCGAAACGGGAGTCTAACTATGGCTACACCTTC. Protein: CASAKRESNYGYTF. The gene calls are TRBV19 and TRBJ1-2; D not certain. V was shortened by 8 bases and J by 0 bases, with 13 bases between the two germline ends. This CDR3 is 14 amino acids long. In germline, CDR1 is LNHDA, CDR2 SQIVND (reference sequence).

This chain links TRBV19 with TRBJ1-1; TRBD1 might be the D (6 bases). CDR1 is LNHDA and CDR2 is SQIVND in the germline V gene (reference sequence). The CDR3 loop spans 15 amino acids. V dropped 5 bases and J dropped 1 base, with 14 bases sitting between them. In nucleotides, the CDR3 is TGTGCCAGTAGTTTTTCCGGGACAAGGAACACTGAAGCTTTCTTT. Encoded protein: CASSFSGTRNTEAFF.

The J gene is TRBJ1-2, the V gene TRBV5-6; 7 bases fit TRBD1. The germline CDR1 and CDR2 sequences are SGHDT and YYEEEE. Unmatched junction bases numbered 6, after V lost 3 bases and J lost 4 bases. The CDR3 runs to 14 residues. CDR3 nucleotides: TGTGCCAGCAGCTCACAGGGGCCCCCCTATGGCTACACCTTC. Its translation is CASSSQGPPYGYTF.

This clone occurred once. The chain joins TRBV7-8 to TRBJ1-5; D ambiguous. The germline V gene has CDR1 SGHVS and CDR2 FQNEAQ. V lost 2 bases and J 0 bases, leaving 11 bases between the germline ends. The CDR3 length is 16 residues. The CDR3 nucleotides are TGTGCCAGCAGCTTACTGAGAACAGCTAGCAATCAGCCCCAGCATTTT. This encodes CASSLLRTASNQPQHF. Filled out from reference TRBV7-8 and TRBJ1-5, the complete variable domain reads GAGVSQSPRYKVAKRGQDVALRCDPISGHVSLFWYQQALGQGPEFLTYFQNEAQLDKSGLPSDRFFAERPEGSVSTLKIQRTQQEDSAVYLCASSLLRTASNQPQHFGDGTRLSIL.

This clone is a singleton in its sample. This chain uses TRBV5-1 with TRBJ1-1, with D perhaps TRBD1 (6 bases). Trimming removed 2 bases at V and 5 bases at J, with 10 bases between. Germline V gene lookup returns CDR1 SGHRS and CDR2 YFSETQ. This CDR3 has 13 amino acids. In DNA form, the CDR3 reads TGCGCCAGCAGCTTACAGGGATATACTGAAGCTTTCTTT. Translating it yields CASSLQGYTEAFF.